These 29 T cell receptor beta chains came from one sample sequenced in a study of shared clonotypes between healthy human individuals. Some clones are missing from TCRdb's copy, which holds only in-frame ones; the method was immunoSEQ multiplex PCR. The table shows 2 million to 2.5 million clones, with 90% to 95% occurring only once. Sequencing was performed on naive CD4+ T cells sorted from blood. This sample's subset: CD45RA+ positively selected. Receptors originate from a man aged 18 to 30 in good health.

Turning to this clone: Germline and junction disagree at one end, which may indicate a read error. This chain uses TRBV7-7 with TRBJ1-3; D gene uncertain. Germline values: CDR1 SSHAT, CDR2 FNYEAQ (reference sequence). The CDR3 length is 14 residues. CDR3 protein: CASSLGPNGNTIYF. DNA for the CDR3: TGTGCTAGCAGCTTAGGGCCAAACGGAAACACCATATATTTT.

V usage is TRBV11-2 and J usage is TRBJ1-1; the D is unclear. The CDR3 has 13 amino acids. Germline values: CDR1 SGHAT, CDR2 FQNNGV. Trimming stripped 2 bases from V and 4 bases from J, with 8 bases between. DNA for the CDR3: TGTGCCAGCAGCTTATCATCCCCCACTGAAGCTTTCTTT. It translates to CASSLSSPTEAFF. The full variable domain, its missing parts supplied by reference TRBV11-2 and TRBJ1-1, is EAGVAQSPRYKIIEKRQSVAFWCNPISGHATLYWYQQILGQGPKLLIQFQNNGVVDDSQLPKDRFSAERLKGVDSTLKIQPAKLEDSAVYLCASSLSSPTEAFFGQGTRLTVV.

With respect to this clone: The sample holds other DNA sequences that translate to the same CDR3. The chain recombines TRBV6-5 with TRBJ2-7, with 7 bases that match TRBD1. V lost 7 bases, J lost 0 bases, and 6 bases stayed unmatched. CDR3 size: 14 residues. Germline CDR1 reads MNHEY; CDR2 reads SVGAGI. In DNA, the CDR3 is TGTGCCAGCAAACGGACAGGACTCTCCTACGAGCAGTACTTC. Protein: CASKRTGLSYEQYF.

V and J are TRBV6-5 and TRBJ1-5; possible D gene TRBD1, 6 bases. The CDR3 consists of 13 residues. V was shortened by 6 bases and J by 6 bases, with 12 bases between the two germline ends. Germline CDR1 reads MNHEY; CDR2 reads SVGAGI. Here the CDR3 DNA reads TGTGCCAGCAGCCAGGGGTCGAGTCAGCCCCAGCATTTT. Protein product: CASSQGSSQPQHF.

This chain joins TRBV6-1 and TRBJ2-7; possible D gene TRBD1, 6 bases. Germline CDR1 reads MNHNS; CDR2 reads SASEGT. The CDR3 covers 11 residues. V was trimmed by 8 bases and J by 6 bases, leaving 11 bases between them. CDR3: CASRDTGEQYF. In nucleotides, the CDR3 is TGTGCCAGCCGGGACACAGGCGAGCAGTACTTC.

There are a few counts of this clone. Written as DNA, the CDR3 is TGTGCCAGCAGATTAAAACCAAATTCACCCCTCCACTTT. Its translation is CASRLKPNSPLHF. This chain uses TRBV11-2 with TRBJ1-6, with unresolved D. Trimming removed 6 bases from V and 7 bases from J, with 10 bases in between. In germline, CDR1 is SGHAT, CDR2 FQNNGV. This CDR3 contains 13 residues. Variable domain in full (rest from reference TRBV11-2 and TRBJ1-6): EAGVAQSPRYKIIEKRQSVAFWCNPISGHATLYWYQQILGQGPKLLIQFQNNGVVDDSQLPKDRFSAERLKGVDSTLKIQPAKLEDSAVYLCASRLKPNSPLHFGNGTRLTVT.

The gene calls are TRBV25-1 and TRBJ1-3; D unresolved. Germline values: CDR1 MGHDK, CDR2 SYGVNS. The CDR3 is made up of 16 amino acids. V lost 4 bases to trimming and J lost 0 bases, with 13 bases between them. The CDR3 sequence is CASSVDWGPSGNTIYF. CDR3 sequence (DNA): TGTGCCAGCAGTGTGGATTGGGGTCCCTCTGGAAACACCATATATTTT.

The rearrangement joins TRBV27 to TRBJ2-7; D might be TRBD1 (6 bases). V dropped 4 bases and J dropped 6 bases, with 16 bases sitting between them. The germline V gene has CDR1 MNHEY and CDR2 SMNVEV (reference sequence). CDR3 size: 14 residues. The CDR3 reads CASSYGPGRGEQYF. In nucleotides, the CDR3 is TGTGCCAGCAGTTACGGACCCGGCAGGGGCGAGCAGTACTTC.

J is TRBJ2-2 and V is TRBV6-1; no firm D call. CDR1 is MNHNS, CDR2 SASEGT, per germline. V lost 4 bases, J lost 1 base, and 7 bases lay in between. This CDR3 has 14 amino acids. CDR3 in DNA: TGTGCCAGCAGTGTGAAGGAGAACACCGGGGAGCTGTTTTTT. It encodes CASSVKENTGELFF.

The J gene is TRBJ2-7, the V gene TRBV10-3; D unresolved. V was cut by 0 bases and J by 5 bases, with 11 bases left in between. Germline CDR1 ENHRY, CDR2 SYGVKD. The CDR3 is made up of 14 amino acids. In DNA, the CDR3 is TGTGCCATCAGTGAGTCGAAAAGTTCCCACGAGCAGTACTTC. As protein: CAISESKSSHEQYF.

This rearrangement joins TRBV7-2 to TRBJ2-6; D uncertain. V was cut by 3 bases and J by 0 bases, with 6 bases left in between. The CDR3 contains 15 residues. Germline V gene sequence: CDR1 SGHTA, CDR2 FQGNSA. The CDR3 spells CASSFSVSGANVLTF. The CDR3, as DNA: TGTGCCAGCAGCTTTTCCGTCTCTGGGGCCAACGTCCTGACTTTC.

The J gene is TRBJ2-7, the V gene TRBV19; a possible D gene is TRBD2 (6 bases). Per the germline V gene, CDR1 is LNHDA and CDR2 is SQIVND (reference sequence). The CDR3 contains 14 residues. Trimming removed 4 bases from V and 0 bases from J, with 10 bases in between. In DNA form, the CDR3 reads TGTGCCAGTAGTAGGAGGGAAGGCTCCTACGAGCAGTACTTC. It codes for CASSRREGSYEQYF.

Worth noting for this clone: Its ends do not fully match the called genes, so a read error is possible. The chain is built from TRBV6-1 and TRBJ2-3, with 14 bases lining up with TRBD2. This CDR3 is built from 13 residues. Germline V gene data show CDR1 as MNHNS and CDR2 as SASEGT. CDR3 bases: TGTGCCAGCAGTCCACTCGGGACTAGCGGGAGTGATTTT. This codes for CASSPLGTSGSDF.

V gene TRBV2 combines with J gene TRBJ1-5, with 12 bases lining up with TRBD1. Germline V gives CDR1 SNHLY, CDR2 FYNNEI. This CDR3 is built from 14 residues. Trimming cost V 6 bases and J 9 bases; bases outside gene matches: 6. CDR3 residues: CASRGQGAGTPQHF. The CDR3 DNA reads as TGTGCCAGCAGGGGACAGGGGGCCGGGACGCCCCAGCATTTT.

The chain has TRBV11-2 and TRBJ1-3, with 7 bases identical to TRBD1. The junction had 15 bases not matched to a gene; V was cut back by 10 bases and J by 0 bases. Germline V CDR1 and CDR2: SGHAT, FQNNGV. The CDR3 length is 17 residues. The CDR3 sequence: CAIRQGGLVGSGNTIYF. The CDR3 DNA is TGTGCCATTAGACAGGGTGGTTTGGTGGGCTCTGGAAACACCATATATTTT.

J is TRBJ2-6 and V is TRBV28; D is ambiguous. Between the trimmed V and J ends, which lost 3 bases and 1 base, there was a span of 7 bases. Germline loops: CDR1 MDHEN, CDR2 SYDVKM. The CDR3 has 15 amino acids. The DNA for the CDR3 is TGTGCCAGCAGTTTCTCGATTTCTGGGGCCAACGTCCTGACTTTC. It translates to CASSFSISGANVLTF.

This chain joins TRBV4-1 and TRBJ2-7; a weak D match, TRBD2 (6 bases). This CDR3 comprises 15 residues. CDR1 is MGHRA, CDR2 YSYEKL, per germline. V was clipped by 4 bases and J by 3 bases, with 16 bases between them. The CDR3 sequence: CASSPGGILIYEQYF. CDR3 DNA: TGCGCCAGCAGCCCGGGCGGGATCCTAATCTACGAGCAGTACTTC.

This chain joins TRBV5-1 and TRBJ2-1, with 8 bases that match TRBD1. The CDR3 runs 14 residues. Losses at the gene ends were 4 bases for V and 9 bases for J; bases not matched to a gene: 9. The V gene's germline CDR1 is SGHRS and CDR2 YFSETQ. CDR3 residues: CASSGGQGFSEQFF. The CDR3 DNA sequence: TGCGCCAGCAGCGGAGGACAGGGATTTAGTGAGCAGTTCTTC.

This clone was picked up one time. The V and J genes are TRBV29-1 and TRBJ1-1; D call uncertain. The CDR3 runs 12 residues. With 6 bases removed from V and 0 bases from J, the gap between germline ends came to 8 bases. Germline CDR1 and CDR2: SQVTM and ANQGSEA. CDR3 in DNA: TGCAGCGTGGGCAGCATGAACACTGAAGCTTTCTTT. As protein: CSVGSMNTEAFF.

CDR3 protein: CSVEDRGGGRGYGYTF. The CDR3 coding sequence is TGCAGCGTTGAAGATAGGGGCGGGGGGAGAGGCTATGGCTACACCTTC. The chain has TRBV29-1 and TRBJ1-2; TRBD1 is a possible D gene (5 bases). Germline CDR1 reads SQVTM; CDR2 reads ANQGSEA. V lost 0 bases, J lost 4 bases, and 18 bases lay in between. This CDR3 region has 16 residues.

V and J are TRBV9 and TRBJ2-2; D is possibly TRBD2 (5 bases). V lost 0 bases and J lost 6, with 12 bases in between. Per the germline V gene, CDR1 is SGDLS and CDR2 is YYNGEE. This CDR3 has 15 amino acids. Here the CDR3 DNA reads TGTGCCAGCAGCGTAGCTAGCCAGGTAGCCGGGGAGCTGTTTTTT. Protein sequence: CASSVASQVAGELFF.

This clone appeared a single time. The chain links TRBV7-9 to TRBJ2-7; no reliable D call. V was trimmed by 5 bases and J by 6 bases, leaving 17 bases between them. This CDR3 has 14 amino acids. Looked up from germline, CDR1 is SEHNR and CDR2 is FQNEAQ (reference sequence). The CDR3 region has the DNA TGTGCCAGCAGCCCCGAGGTACCGTCGGGCGAGCAGTACTTC. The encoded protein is CASSPEVPSGEQYF. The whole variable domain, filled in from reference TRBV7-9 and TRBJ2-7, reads DTGVSQNPRHKITKRGQNVTFRCDPISEHNRLYWYRQTLGQGPEFLTYFQNEAQLEKSRLLSDRFSAERPKGSFSTLEIQRTEQGDSAMYLCASSPEVPSGEQYFGPGTRLTVT.

CDR3: CASSLSLASAQETQYF. The CDR3 bases are TGTGCCAGCAGTCTCTCTCTGGCTAGCGCCCAAGAGACCCAGTACTTC. The chain uses TRBV28 and TRBJ2-5; the D gene is possibly TRBD2 (6 bases). This CDR3 has 16 amino acids. V was cut by 5 bases and J by 1 base, with 17 bases left in between. Germline values: CDR1 MDHEN, CDR2 SYDVKM.

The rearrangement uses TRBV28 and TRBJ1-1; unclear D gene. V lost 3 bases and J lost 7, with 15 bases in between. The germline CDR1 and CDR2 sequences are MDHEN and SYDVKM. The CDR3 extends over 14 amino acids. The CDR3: CASSLFRGGVEAFF. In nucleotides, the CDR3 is TGTGCCAGCAGTTTGTTTCGGGGAGGAGTTGAAGCTTTCTTT.

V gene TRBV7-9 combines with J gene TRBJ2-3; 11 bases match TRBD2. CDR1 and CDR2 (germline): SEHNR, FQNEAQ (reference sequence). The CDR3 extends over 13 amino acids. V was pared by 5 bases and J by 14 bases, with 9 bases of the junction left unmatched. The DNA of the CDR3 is TGTGCCAGCAGCCCTGAACCGGGACTAGCGGTGTATTTT. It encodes CASSPEPGLAVYF.

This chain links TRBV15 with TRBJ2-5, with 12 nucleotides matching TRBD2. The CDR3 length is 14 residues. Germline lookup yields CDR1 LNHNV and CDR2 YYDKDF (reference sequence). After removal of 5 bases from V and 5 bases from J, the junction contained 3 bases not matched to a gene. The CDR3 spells CATSQGLAGETQYF. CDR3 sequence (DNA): TGTGCCACCAGCCAGGGACTAGCGGGCGAGACCCAGTACTTC.

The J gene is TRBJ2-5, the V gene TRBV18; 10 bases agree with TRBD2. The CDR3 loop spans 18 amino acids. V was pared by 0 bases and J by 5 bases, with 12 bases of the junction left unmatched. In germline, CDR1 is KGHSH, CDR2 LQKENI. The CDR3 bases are TGTGCCAGCTCACCACCAAGCGGGGGGGGACTGTTTTTGGAGACCCAGTACTTC. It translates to CASSPPSGGGLFLETQYF.

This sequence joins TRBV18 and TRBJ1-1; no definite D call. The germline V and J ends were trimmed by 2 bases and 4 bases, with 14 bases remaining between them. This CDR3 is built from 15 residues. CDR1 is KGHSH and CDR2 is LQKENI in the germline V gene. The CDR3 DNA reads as TGTGCCAGCTCACCAAAAGGGATGGGTGTCACTGAAGCTTTCTTT. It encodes CASSPKGMGVTEAFF.

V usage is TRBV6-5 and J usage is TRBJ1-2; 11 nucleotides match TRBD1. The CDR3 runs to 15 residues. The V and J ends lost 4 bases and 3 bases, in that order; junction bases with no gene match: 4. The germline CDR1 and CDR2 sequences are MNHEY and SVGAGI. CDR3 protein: CASSSLGQGDYGYTF. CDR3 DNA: TGTGCCAGCAGTTCCTTGGGACAGGGGGACTATGGCTACACCTTC.